What follows are 5 T cell receptor beta chains derived from one specimen sequenced in a study of CD8+CD57+ T cells in acquired aplastic anemia. CDR3 and TCR beta VDJ profiling relied on a genomic DNA template. Using its own MiXCR run on the reads, TCRdb lists one record per CDR3 protein. Of a few hundred thousand distinct CDR3 sequences in the sample, over 60% are singletons; the top ten hold 25% to 35%. The sequencing input was sorted CD4+, CD8+, or CD8+CD57+ T cells (not recorded which) from PBMCs. The receptors were sampled from a human donor in good health.

The chain links TRBV19 to TRBJ1-6, with unresolved D. Germline CDR1 and CDR2: LNHDA and SQIVND (reference sequence). The CDR3 sequence is 13 residues long. V lost 9 bases, J lost 7 bases, and 13 bases lay in between. CDR3 protein: CASRDTGNSPLHF. In nucleotides, the CDR3 is TGTGCCAGCAGAGACACGGGAAATTCACCCCTCCACTTT.

The chain employs TRBV7-9 and TRBJ1-6; D possibly corresponds to TRBD1 (5 bases). Germline CDR1 reads SEHNR; CDR2 reads FQNEAQ (reference sequence). The CDR3 extends over 14 amino acids. The V gene lost 1 base and the J gene lost 8 bases, with 9 bases spanning the gap. CDR3 residues: CASSLEVRDSPLHF. In DNA, the CDR3 is TGTGCCAGCAGCTTAGAGGTCAGGGATTCACCCCTCCACTTT.

There are many counts of this clonotype. The V and J genes are TRBV5-6 and TRBJ1-5, with D unresolved. CDR3 length equals 13 residues. CDR1 is SGHDT, CDR2 YYEEEE, per germline. V lost 0 bases, J lost 5 bases, and 6 bases lay in between. The CDR3 nucleotides read TGTGCCAGCAGCTTGGGCTCGGATCAGCCCCAGCATTTT. Protein: CASSLGSDQPQHF.

The chain combines TRBV5-1 with TRBJ2-7, with D perhaps TRBD1 or TRBD2 (5 bases each). With 5 bases removed from V and 1 base from J, the gap between germline ends came to 13 bases. Germline assignment: CDR1 SGHRS and CDR2 YFSETQ. CDR3 length: 14 amino acids. The CDR3: CASRRGRESYEQYF. CDR3 bases: TGCGCCAGCAGGAGGGGCAGGGAATCCTACGAGCAGTACTTC.

The chain links TRBV20-1 to TRBJ1-2, with D tentatively TRBD1 (6 bases). V lost 1 base to trimming and J lost 2 bases, with 11 bases between them. This CDR3 is built from 14 residues. Germline V CDR1 and CDR2: DFQATT, SNEGSKA (reference sequence). CDR3 sequence: CSARGTGANYGYTF. The CDR3 coding sequence is TGCAGTGCTAGAGGTACGGGGGCCAACTATGGCTACACCTTC.